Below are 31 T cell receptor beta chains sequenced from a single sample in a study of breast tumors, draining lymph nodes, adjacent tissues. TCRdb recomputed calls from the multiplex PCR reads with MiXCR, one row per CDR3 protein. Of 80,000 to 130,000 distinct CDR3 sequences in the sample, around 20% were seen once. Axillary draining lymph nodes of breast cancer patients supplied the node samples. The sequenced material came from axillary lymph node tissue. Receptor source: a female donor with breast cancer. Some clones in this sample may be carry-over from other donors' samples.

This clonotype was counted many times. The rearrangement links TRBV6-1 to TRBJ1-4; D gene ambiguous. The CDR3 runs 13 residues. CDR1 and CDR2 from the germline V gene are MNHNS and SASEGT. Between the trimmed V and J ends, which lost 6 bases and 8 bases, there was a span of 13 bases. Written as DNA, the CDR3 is TGTGCCAGCAGCTGGACGGTTGGGGAAAAACTGTTTTTT. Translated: CASSWTVGEKLFF.

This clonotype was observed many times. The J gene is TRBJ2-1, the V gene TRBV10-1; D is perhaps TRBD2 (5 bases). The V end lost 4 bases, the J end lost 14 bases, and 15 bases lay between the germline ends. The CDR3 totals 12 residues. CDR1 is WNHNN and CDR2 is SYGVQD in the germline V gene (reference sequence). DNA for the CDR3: TGCGCCAGCAGTGTCGGAGGCCCTGCGGAGTTCTTC. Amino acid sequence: CASSVGGPAEFF.

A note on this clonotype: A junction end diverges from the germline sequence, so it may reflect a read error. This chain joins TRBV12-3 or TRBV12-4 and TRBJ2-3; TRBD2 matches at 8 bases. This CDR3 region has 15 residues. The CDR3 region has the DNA TGTGCCGGCAGGCCGGGACTAGGGTCGTCAGATACGCAGTATTTC. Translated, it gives CAGRPGLGSSDTQYF.

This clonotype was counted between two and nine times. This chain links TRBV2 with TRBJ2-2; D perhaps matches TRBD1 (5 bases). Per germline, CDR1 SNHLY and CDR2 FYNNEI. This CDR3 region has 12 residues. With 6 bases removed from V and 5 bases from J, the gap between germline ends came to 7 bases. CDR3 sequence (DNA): TGTGCCAGCAGGGGGCCGACCGGGGAGCTGTTTTTT. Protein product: CASRGPTGELFF.

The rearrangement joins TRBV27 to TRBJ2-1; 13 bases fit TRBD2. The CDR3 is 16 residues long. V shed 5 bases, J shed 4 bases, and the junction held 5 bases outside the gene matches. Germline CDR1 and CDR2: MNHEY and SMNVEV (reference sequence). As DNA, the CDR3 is TGTGCCAGCAGTCCCATGACTAGCGGGGGGTACAATGAGCAGTTCTTC. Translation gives CASSPMTSGGYNEQFF.

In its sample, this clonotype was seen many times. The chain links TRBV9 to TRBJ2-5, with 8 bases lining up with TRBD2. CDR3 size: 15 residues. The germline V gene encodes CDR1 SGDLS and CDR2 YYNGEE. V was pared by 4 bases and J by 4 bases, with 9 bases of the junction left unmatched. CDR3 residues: CASSTSGGGRETQYF. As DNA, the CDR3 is TGTGCCAGCAGCACTTCCGGGGGGGGGCGAGAGACCCAGTACTTC.

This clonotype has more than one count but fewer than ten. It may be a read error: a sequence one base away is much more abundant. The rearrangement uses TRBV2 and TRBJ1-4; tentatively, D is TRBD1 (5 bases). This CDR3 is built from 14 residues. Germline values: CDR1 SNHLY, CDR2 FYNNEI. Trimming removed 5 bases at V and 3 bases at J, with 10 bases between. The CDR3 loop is CASSQGRANEKLFF. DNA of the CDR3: TGTGCCAGCAGTCAGGGCAGGGCTAATGAAAAACTGTTTTTT. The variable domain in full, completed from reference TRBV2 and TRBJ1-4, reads EPEVTQTPSHQVTQMGQEVILRCVPISNHLYFYWYRQILGQKVEFLVSFYNNEISEKSEIFDDQFSVERPDGSNFTLKIRSTKLEDSAMYFCASSQGRANEKLFFGSGTQLSVL.

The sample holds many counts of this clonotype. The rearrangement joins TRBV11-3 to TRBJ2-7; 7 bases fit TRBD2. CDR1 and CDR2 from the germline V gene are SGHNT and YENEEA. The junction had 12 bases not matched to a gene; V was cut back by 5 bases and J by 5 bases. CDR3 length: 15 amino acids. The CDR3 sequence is CASSTGGGDRNEQYF. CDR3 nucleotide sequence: TGTGCCAGCAGCACTGGGGGGGGGGACCGGAACGAGCAGTACTTC. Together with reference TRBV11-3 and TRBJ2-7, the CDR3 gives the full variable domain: EAGVVQSPRYKIIEKKQPVAFWCNPISGHNTLYWYLQNLGQGPELLIRYENEEAVDDSQLPKDRFSAERLKGVDSTLKIQPAELGDSAVYLCASSTGGGDRNEQYFGPGTRLTVT.

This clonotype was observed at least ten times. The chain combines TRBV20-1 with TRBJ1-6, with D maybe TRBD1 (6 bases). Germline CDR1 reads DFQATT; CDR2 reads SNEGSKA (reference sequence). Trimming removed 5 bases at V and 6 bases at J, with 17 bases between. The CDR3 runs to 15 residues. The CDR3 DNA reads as TGCAGTGCTCCCTCGAGCCAAGGGGGTAATTCACCCCTCCACTTT. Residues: CSAPSSQGGNSPLHF.

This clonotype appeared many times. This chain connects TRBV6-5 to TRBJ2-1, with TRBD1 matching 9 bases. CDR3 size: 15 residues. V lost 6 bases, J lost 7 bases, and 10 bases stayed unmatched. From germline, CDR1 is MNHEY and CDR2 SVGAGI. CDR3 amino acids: CASSNRDRALNEQFF. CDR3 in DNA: TGTGCCAGCAGCAACCGGGACAGGGCATTGAATGAGCAGTTCTTC.

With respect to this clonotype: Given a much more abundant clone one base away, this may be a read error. In DNA form, the CDR3 reads TGTGCCAGCAGCTTAGCACGGGAGCGGTCCGAGCAGTACTTC. Its translation: CASSLARERSEQYF. The chain carries TRBV11-2 and TRBJ2-7; D is perhaps TRBD2 (6 bases). In germline, CDR1 is SGHAT, CDR2 FQNNGV. The CDR3 spans 14 residues. V was clipped by 1 base and J by 6 bases, with 13 bases between them. Supplemented by reference TRBV11-2 and TRBJ2-7, the full variable domain reads EAGVAQSPRYKIIEKRQSVAFWCNPISGHATLYWYQQILGQGPKLLIQFQNNGVVDDSQLPKDRFSAERLKGVDSTLKIQPAKLEDSAVYLCASSLARERSEQYFGPGTRLTVT.

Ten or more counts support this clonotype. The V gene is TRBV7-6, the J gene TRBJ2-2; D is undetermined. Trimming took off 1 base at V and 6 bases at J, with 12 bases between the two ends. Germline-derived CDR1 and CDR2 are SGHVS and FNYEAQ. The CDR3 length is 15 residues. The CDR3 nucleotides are TGTGCCAGCAGCTTAGTTTCTCGCAACGCCGGGGAGCTGTTTTTT. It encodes CASSLVSRNAGELFF.

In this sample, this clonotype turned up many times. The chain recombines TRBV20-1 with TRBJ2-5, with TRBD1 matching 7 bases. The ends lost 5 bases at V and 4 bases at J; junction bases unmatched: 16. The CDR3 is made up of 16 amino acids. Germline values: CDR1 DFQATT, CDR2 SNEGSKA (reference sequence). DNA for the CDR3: TGCAGTGCTTCCCCAGGGGGAGCCGCCCCATCAGAGACCCAGTACTTC. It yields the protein CSASPGGAAPSETQYF.

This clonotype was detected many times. CDR3 amino acids: CASSPPGGAGNIQYF. In DNA, the CDR3 is TGTGCCAGCAGTCCCCCGGGGGGGGCCGGGAACATTCAGTACTTC. V is TRBV6-1 and J is TRBJ2-4; 8 nucleotides line up with TRBD2. This CDR3 has 15 residues. With V trimmed by 5 bases and J by 7 bases, 10 bases remained unmatched. The V gene's germline CDR1 is MNHNS and CDR2 SASEGT.

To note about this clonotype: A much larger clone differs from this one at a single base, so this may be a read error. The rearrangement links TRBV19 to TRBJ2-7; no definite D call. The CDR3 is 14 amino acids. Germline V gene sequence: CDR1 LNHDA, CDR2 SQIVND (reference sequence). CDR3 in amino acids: CAISNQVSSYEQYF. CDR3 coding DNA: TGTGCCATTAGTAACCAGGTTAGCTCCTACGAGCAGTACTTC.

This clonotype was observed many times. As DNA, the CDR3 is TGTGCCAGCAGCTTAGGGAGCGGCTACGAGCAGTACTTC. Translating gives CASSLGSGYEQYF. The chain uses TRBV6-5 and TRBJ2-7; D might be TRBD2 (5 bases). The germline V and J ends were trimmed by 6 bases and 3 bases, with 12 bases remaining between them. The germline V gene encodes CDR1 MNHEY and CDR2 SVGAGI. The CDR3 contains 13 residues.

The CDR3 sequence: CASTRTFSDNSPLHF. DNA of the CDR3: TGTGCCAGCACCCGGACTTTTAGCGATAATTCACCCCTCCACTTT. V and J are TRBV3-1 and TRBJ1-6; D gene uncertain. Germline CDR1 and CDR2: LGHDT and YNNKEL (reference sequence). With 7 bases removed from V and 5 bases from J, the gap between germline ends came to 15 bases. The CDR3 totals 15 residues.

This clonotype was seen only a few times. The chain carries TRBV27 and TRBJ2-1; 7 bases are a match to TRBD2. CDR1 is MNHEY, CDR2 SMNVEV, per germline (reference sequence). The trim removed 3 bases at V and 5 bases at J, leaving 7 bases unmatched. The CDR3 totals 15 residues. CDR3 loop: CASSFLGLGNNEQFF. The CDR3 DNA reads TGTGCCAGCAGTTTCTTAGGACTAGGGAACAATGAGCAGTTCTTC.

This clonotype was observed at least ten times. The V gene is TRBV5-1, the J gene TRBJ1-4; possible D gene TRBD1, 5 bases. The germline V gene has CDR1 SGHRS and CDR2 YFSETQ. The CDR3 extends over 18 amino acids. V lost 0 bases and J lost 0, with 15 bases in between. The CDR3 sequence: CASSLGGGSEATNEKLFF. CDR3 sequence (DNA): TGCGCCAGCAGCTTGGGTGGGGGGTCCGAGGCAACTAATGAAAAACTGTTTTTT.

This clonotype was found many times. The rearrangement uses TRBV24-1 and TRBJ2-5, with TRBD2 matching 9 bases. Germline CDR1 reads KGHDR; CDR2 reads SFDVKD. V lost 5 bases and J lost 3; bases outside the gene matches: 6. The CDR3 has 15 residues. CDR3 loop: CATSAGGRAEETQYF. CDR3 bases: TGTGCCACCAGTGCGGGCGGGAGGGCCGAAGAGACCCAGTACTTC.

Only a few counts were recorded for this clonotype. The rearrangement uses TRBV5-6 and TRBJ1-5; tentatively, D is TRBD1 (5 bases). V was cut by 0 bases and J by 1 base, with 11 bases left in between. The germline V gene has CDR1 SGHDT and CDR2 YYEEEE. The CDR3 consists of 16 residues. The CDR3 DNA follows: TGTGCCAGCAGCTTGGCGGGGCCTTACAGCAATCAGCCCCAGCATTTT. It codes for CASSLAGPYSNQPQHF.

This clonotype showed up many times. This CDR3 is CASSYSFRGTYEQYF. CDR3 DNA sequence: TGTGCCAGCAGTTACTCCTTCCGGGGCACCTACGAGCAGTACTTC. The chain joins TRBV6-2 or TRBV6-3 to TRBJ2-7; D is perhaps TRBD1 or TRBD2 (5 bases each). CDR1 MNHEY and CDR2 SVGEGT come from the germline V gene. The CDR3 is 15 amino acids. Trimming cost V 0 bases and J 2 bases, with 11 bases left between them.

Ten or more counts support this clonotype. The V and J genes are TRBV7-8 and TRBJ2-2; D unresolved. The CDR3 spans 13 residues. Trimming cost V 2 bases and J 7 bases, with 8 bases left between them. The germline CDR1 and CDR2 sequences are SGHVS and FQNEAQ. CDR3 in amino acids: CASSLSIHGELFF. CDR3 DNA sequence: TGTGCCAGCAGCTTATCAATTCACGGGGAGCTGTTTTTT.

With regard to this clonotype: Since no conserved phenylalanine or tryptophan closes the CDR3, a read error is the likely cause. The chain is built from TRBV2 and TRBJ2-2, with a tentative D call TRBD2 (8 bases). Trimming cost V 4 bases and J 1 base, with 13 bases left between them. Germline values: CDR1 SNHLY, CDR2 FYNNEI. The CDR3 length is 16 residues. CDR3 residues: CASSAQGTRNTGELFL. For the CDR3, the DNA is TGTGCCAGCAGTGCACAGGGGACTAGGAACACCGGGGAGCTGTTTCTT.

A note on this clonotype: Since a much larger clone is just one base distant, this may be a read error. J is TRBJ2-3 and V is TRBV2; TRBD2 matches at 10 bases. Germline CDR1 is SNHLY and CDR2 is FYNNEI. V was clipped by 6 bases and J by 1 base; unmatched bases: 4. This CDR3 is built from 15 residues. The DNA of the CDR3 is TGTGCCAGCAGAAGTGGGACTAGCGGCACAGATACGCAGTATTTT. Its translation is CASRSGTSGTDTQYF. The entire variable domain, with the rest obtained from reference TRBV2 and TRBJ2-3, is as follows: EPEVTQTPSHQVTQMGQEVILRCVPISNHLYFYWYRQILGQKVEFLVSFYNNEISEKSEIFDDQFSVERPDGSNFTLKIRSTKLEDSAMYFCASRSGTSGTDTQYFGPGTRLTVL.

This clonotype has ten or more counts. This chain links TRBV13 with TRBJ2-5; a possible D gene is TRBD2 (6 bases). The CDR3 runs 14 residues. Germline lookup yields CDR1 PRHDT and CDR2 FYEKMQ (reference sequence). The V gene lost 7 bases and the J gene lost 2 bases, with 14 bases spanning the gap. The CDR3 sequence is CASTFLEGQETQYF. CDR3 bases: TGTGCCAGCACCTTCTTGGAGGGACAAGAGACCCAGTACTTC.

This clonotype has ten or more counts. CDR3 amino acids: CAISESGLYEQYF. Written as DNA, the CDR3 is TGTGCCATCAGTGAGTCTGGCCTCTACGAGCAGTACTTC. The gene calls are TRBV10-3 and TRBJ2-7; D is unclear. The CDR3 spans 13 residues. The V gene's germline CDR1 is ENHRY and CDR2 SYGVKD. The V end lost 0 bases, the J end lost 3 bases, and 6 bases lay between the germline ends.

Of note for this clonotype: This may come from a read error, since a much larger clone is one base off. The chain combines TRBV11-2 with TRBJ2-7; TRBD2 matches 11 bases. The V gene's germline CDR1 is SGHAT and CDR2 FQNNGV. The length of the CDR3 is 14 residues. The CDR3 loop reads CASRIAGGPYGQYF. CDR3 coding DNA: TGTGCCAGCAGAATAGCGGGGGGGCCCTACGGGCAGTACTTC.

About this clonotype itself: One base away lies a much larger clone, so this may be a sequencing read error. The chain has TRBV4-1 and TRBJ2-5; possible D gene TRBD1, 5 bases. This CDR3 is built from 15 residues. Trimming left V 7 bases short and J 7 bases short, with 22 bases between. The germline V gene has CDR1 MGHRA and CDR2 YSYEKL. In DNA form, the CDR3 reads TGCGCCAGCAACCCGCAAATTGTGGGGCTTGCGACCCAGTACTTC. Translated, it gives CASNPQIVGLATQYF.

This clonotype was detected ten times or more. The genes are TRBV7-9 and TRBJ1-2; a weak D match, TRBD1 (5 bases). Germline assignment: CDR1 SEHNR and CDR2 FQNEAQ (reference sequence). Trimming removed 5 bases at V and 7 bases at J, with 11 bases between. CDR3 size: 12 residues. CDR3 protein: CASSPQGVGYTF. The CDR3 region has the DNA TGTGCCAGCAGCCCCCAGGGAGTTGGCTACACCTTC.

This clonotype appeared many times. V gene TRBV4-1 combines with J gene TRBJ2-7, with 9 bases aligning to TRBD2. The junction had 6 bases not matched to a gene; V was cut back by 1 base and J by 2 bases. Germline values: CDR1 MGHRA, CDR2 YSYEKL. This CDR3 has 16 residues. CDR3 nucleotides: TGCGCCAGCAGCCAAGGCACTAGCGGGCCTACCTACGAGCAGTACTTC. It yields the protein CASSQGTSGPTYEQYF.